These T cell receptor beta chains were read from a single sample in a study of blood T cell repertoires in COVID-19. Sequencing used immunoSEQ multiplex PCR; TCRdb keeps in-frame clones, though not all of them. Among 100,000 to 150,000 clones listed, 92% were seen once. Sample: peripheral blood. The receptors stem from a man aged 50-59 years with COVID-19, enrolled during active disease. Each CDR3 is given with its conserved first and last residue. A D gene is named only where the DNA matches it firmly.

d_gene,v_gene,CDR3aa
-,TRBV27,CASSPRVAGSTYEQYF
TRBD1,TRBV24-1,CATSDLGQGSDTQYF
-,TRBV11-3,CASSLDWAGVDYSNQPQHF
-,TRBV19,CASSIQGSQPQHF
-,TRBV4-3,CASSQEPTGNSPLHF
-,TRBV19,CASSIQGGAKNIQYF
TRBD2,TRBV4-1,CASSWTSGSRSGADTQYF
TRBD2,TRBV5-1,CASRDRGGIGETQYF
TRBD2,TRBV5-4,CASSLDSRGGGELFF
-,TRBV6-5,CASSRGNTGELFF
TRBD1,TRBV28,CASSLTGMDEQYF
-,TRBV7-3,CASSLRLGETQYF
-,TRBV12-3/TRBV12-4,CASRGGGEAFF
TRBD2,TRBV5-6,CASSFGGGGTDTQYF
-,TRBV28,CASSRQEGGNQPQHF
TRBD2,TRBV7-2,CASSLRLAGGWQETQYF
-,TRBV5-8,CASSLEGGGTDTQYF
-,TRBV11-2,CASSRGFSYNEQFF
-,TRBV7-9,CASSLETGIGSGANVLTF
TRBD2,TRBV10-3,CAITPSGRASTGELFF
TRBD1,TRBV19,CASSSDRAGQPQHF
TRBD1,TRBV7-9,CASSLTGDITEAFF
-,TRBV21-1,CASSKGEVTGYTEAFF
TRBD2,TRBV3-1/TRBV3-2,CASSQTTSAWALF
TRBD1,TRBV9,CASSVDFLGTGPGGYTF
-,TRBV30,CAWSVDVRGNTIYF
-,TRBV9,CASISRVTEAFF
-,TRBV11-3,CASSLGGLATSEQYF
-,TRBV10-3,CAISESGGSGYTF
TRBD1,TRBV6-5,CASRSGTGGHEQYF
-,TRBV3-1/TRBV3-2,CASSQISTGGAGYTF
-,TRBV5-6,CASSSPGRQGNTGELFF
TRBD1,TRBV11-2,CASSLYDRGAPLHF
-,TRBV4-3,CASSQQEGTEAFF
-,TRBV28,CASSFGLAGFPEQYF
TRBD2,TRBV9,CASSVGGAGALYEQFF
TRBD2,TRBV4-3,CASSFRTSGFPYEQYF
TRBD1,TRBV27,CASSLGQGLYF
TRBD1,TRBV15,CATSKDRVQETQYF
-,TRBV2,CASSENPRGNSREQFF
-,TRBV2,CASSGRRGGTGNTIYF
TRBD1,TRBV7-9,CASTSGQGAEETQYF
-,TRBV7-3,CASSSGLSNQPQHF
-,TRBV7-2,CASSLSVAPGQLSGNTIYF
TRBD2,TRBV19,CASSIDRGTPGGETQYF
-,TRBV7-2,CASSPDTGIPLHF
TRBD2,TRBV13,CASSLTSGASTDTQYF
TRBD1,TRBV6-5,CASRTGTGTYEQYF